Each of the 21 T cell receptor beta chains below was sequenced from the same sample in a study of blood T cell repertoires in COVID-19. The method was immunoSEQ multiplex PCR; TCRdb's version includes in-frame clones alone and lacks a portion of them. The sample has some 300,000 clones; 70% to 90% are singletons. Source material: peripheral blood. These receptor sequences come from an older man with acute or convalescent COVID-19.

In regard to this clone: Other nucleotide sequences from this sample produce the same CDR3. The gene calls are TRBV18 and TRBJ2-1, with TRBD2 matching 7 bases. The CDR3 totals 15 residues. Per the germline V gene, CDR1 is KGHSH and CDR2 is LQKENI. With V trimmed by 3 bases and J by 1 base, 3 bases remained unmatched. CDR3 in amino acids: CASSPLGGSYNEQFF. CDR3 DNA sequence: TGTGCCAGCTCACCTCTCGGGGGGTCCTACAATGAGCAGTTCTTC.

This chain joins TRBV14 and TRBJ2-5, with D possibly TRBD2 on 6 matching bases. CDR1 is SGHDN and CDR2 is FVKESK in the germline V gene. The CDR3 sequence is 15 residues long. The V and J ends lost 2 bases and 1 base respectively, with 11 bases between them. The chain's CDR3 is CASSQRWGGQETQYF. For the CDR3, the DNA is TGTGCCAGCAGCCAACGCTGGGGAGGCCAAGAGACCCAGTACTTC.

The chain couples TRBV28 to TRBJ1-6, with TRBD1 matching 8 bases. The trim removed 6 bases at V and 7 bases at J, leaving 8 bases unmatched. The CDR3 is 15 amino acids. Germline CDR1 reads MDHEN; CDR2 reads SYDVKM. The CDR3 here is CASSTFGQGNSPLHF. The CDR3 nucleotides are TGTGCCAGCAGCACCTTCGGACAGGGAAATTCACCCCTCCACTTT.

This rearrangement joins TRBV3-1 (or the pseudogene TRBV3-2) to TRBJ2-2, with TRBD2 as a possible D gene (6 bases). Germline assignment: CDR1 LGHDT and CDR2 YNNKEL (reference sequence). CDR3 length: 14 residues. The V gene lost 2 bases and the J gene lost 5 bases, with 9 bases spanning the gap. CDR3 bases: TGTGCCAGCAGCCAACACGGGACTACCGGGGAGCTGTTTTTT. Encoded protein: CASSQHGTTGELFF.

The rearrangement links TRBV7-2 to TRBJ2-7; 13 bases align to TRBD2. Trimming took 6 bases from V and 2 from J; bases not matched to a gene: 1. The germline V gene encodes CDR1 SGHTA and CDR2 FQGNSA. The CDR3 runs 14 residues. CDR3 region: CASRGLAGTYEQYF. As DNA, the CDR3 is TGTGCCAGCAGGGGACTAGCGGGAACCTACGAGCAGTACTTC.

This chain links TRBV7-2 with TRBJ1-3, with D perhaps TRBD1 (6 bases). With 3 bases removed from V and 4 bases from J, the gap between germline ends came to 13 bases. CDR1 and CDR2 (germline): SGHTA, FQGNSA. The CDR3 totals 15 residues. The DNA of the CDR3 is TGTGCCAGCAGCTTCATAGCAGGGGCCGGAAACACCATATATTTT. Its protein product is CASSFIAGAGNTIYF.

The chain has TRBV6-5 and TRBJ1-6, with 8 bases matching TRBD1. V dropped 5 bases and J dropped 8; count of bases not matched to a gene: 5. The CDR3 length is 14 residues. Germline assignment: CDR1 MNHEY and CDR2 SVGAGI. The CDR3 DNA is TGTGCCAGCAGTCCTGACAGGGGCCATTCACCCCTCCACTTT. Translation: CASSPDRGHSPLHF.

The J gene is TRBJ2-7, the V gene TRBV6-2 or TRBV6-3, with 8 bases matching TRBD1. The V gene's germline CDR1 is MNHEY and CDR2 SVGEGT. The ends lost 6 bases at V and 4 bases at J; junction bases unmatched: 8. The CDR3 sequence is 14 residues long. This CDR3 is CASRPRQGRYEQYF. In DNA form, the CDR3 reads TGTGCCAGCAGACCTCGACAGGGGAGGTACGAGCAGTACTTC.

This clone came up a few times. The chain uses TRBV28 and TRBJ1-6, with 7 nucleotides matching TRBD1. Germline trimming cut 7 bases from V and 7 bases from J; bases unmatched to any gene: 7. The CDR3 runs 14 residues. Germline V gene lookup returns CDR1 MDHEN and CDR2 SYDVKM. The CDR3 DNA reads TGTGCCAGCATCCTGGACAGGTACAATTCACCCCTCCACTTT. It translates to CASILDRYNSPLHF.

Worth noting for this clone: This may come from a read error, since a much larger clone is one base off. The gene calls are TRBV7-9 and TRBJ1-1, with D possibly TRBD1 on 6 matching bases. Germline values: CDR1 SEHNR, CDR2 FQNEAQ (reference sequence). CDR3 length: 13 residues. V was shortened by 5 bases and J by 1 base, with 8 bases between the two germline ends. CDR3 region: CASSQGQNTEAFF. In nucleotides, the CDR3 is TGTGCCAGCAGCCAGGGACAGAACACTGAAGCTTTCTTT. Full variable domain (rest looked up from reference TRBV7-9 and TRBJ1-1): DTGVSQNPRHKITKRGQNVTFRCDPISEHNRLYWYRQTLGQGPEFLTYFQNEAQLEKSRLLSDRFSAERPKGSFSTLEIQRTEQGDSAMYLCASSQGQNTEAFFGQGTRLTVV.

This clone was detected a few times. The gene calls are TRBV28 and TRBJ1-2, with TRBD1 as a possible D gene (5 bases). The CDR3 contains 10 residues. Germline loops: CDR1 MDHEN, CDR2 SYDVKM. The CDR3 DNA sequence: TGTGCTACGTTCGGGGGTGGCTACACCTTC. Translated, it gives CATFGGGYTF.

The chain employs TRBV5-1 and TRBJ1-1, with D tentatively TRBD1 (5 bases). This CDR3 contains 12 residues. Germline V lookup: CDR1 SGHRS, CDR2 YFSETQ. Trimming stripped 0 bases from V and 6 bases from J, with 6 bases between. The DNA for the CDR3 is TGCGCCAGCAGCTTGGAAGGGGCTGAAGCTTTCTTT. As protein: CASSLEGAEAFF.

J is TRBJ2-7 and V is TRBV6-5; 13 bases match TRBD2. The CDR3 has 15 amino acids. Looked up from germline, CDR1 is MNHEY and CDR2 is SVGAGI. The V and J ends lost 6 bases and 3 bases, in that order; junction bases with no gene match: 5. The CDR3 here is CASSSGLAGNYEQYF. In DNA form, the CDR3 reads TGTGCCAGCAGCTCGGGACTAGCGGGAAACTACGAGCAGTACTTC.

The CDR3 coding sequence is TGTGCCAGACGACGGGGGGTGACATATAGCAATCAGCCCCAGCATTTT. This codes for CARRRGVTYSNQPQHF. The genes are TRBV7-3 and TRBJ1-5; possibly TRBD1 for D (5 bases). This CDR3 region has 16 residues. The germline gives CDR1 SGHTA, CDR2 FQGTGA. V lost 9 bases and J 0 bases, leaving 18 bases between the germline ends.

The chain carries TRBV6-2 or TRBV6-3 and TRBJ2-7; the match to TRBD1 covers 8 bases. The CDR3 has 15 amino acids. V lost 5 bases and J lost 0; bases outside the gene matches: 6. The germline CDR1 and CDR2 sequences are MNHEY and SVGEGT. The CDR3 DNA follows: TGTGCCAGCAGTGACAGAGGGACAGGCTCCTACGAGCAGTACTTC. Residues: CASSDRGTGSYEQYF.

The rearrangement joins TRBV27 to TRBJ1-2, with 9 bases matching TRBD1. Germline V gene sequence: CDR1 MNHEY, CDR2 SMNVEV (reference sequence). J lost 6 bases, V lost 5 bases, and 7 bases had no gene match. CDR3 size: 14 residues. The DNA of the CDR3 is TGTGCCAGCAGTCTAGACAGGGGGTTAGATGGCTACACCTTC. It codes for CASSLDRGLDGYTF.

The chain links TRBV14 to TRBJ2-3; 12 bases are a match to TRBD2. Losses at the gene ends were 2 bases for V and 3 bases for J; bases not matched to a gene: 6. CDR1 and CDR2 from the germline V gene are SGHDN and FVKESK. The CDR3 totals 17 residues. The CDR3 is CASSQWSGTSGTDTQYF. In DNA, the CDR3 is TGTGCCAGCAGCCAATGGTCGGGGACTAGCGGGACAGATACGCAGTATTTT.

The CDR3 loop reads CASSSTSAETQYF. DNA of the CDR3: TGCGCCAGCAGCTCGACTAGCGCAGAGACCCAGTACTTC. V is TRBV5-1 and J is TRBJ2-5; 8 nucleotides match TRBD2. CDR1 SGHRS and CDR2 YFSETQ come from the germline V gene. The CDR3 contains 13 residues. V lost 3 bases and J lost 4; bases outside the gene matches: 2.

This rearrangement joins TRBV6-2 or TRBV6-3 to TRBJ1-1, with TRBD1 as a possible D gene (5 bases). The CDR3 sequence is 14 residues long. The germline V gene has CDR1 MNHEY and CDR2 SVGEGT. V lost 2 bases to trimming and J lost 8 bases, with 15 bases between them. Here the CDR3 DNA reads TGTGCCAGCAGTTACGTCGGGGGTGGATCGGAAGCTTTCTTT. It codes for CASSYVGGGSEAFF.

J is TRBJ1-5 and V is TRBV7-2; 7 bases map to TRBD1. Germline CDR1 and CDR2: SGHTA and FQGNSA. The V gene end was trimmed by 5 bases and the J gene end by 7 bases; junction bases not matched to a gene: 5. The CDR3 runs 13 residues. DNA of the CDR3: TGTGCCAGCAGCACCACAGGGGTACAGCCCCAGCATTTT. Translating it yields CASSTTGVQPQHF.

The chain combines TRBV5-1 with TRBJ2-3, with 7 bases aligning to TRBD2. This CDR3 spans 15 amino acids. Germline-derived CDR1 and CDR2 are SGHRS and YFSETQ. Unmatched junction bases numbered 8, after V lost 6 bases and J lost 1 base. DNA for the CDR3: TGCGCCAGCACAGGCGGGAGTATCGGCACAGATACGCAGTATTTT. It codes for CASTGGSIGTDTQYF.